This entry is about one TCR beta chain. The source of the sample is a study of blood T cell repertoires in COVID-19. Germline V CDR1 and CDR2: SGHTA, FQGNSA. This CDR3 is 14 amino acids long. V gave up 3 bases and J gave up 5 bases, with 13 bases separating them. Measured with immunoSEQ multiplex PCR; TCRdb has only the in-frame clones, and not every one. The table records around 310,000 clones, roughly 90% of them present only once. J is TRBJ1-1 and V is TRBV7-2; D is undetermined. The TCR comes from a middle-aged woman who had recovered from COVID-19. The material sequenced was PBMCs or T cells enriched from blood (not recorded which). The CDR3 region is CASSFARAGTEAFF. DNA for the CDR3: TGTGCCAGCAGCTTTGCCCGCGCCGGGACTGAAGCTTTCTTT. The full variable domain, with the rest looked up from reference TRBV7-2 and TRBJ1-1, is GAGVSQSPSNKVTEKGKDVELRCDPISGHTALYWYRQSLGQGLEFLIYFQGNSAPDKSGLPSDRFSAERTGGSVSTLTIQRTQQEDSAVYLCASSFARAGTEAFFGQGTRLTVV.